What follows is one TCR beta chain and its context. Its cognate antigen is unknown. Profiled with immunoSEQ multiplex PCR; TCRdb holds only in-frame clones, not every one. The sample holds around 29,000 clones, 70% to 90% seen once. This sample was included in a study of STAT3 mutations in large granular lymphocyte leukemia. As for the study in general: Immunosuppressive therapy was given to more than half of T-LGLL patients.

There are 14 residues in the CDR3. Deletions cut 6 bases from V and 2 bases from J, with 14 bases between. Per the germline V gene, CDR1 is SQVTM and CDR2 is ANQGSEA. Study-level results: In T-cell large granular lymphocyte leukemia, about half of patients showed multiple immunodominant subclonotypes. All newly emerging clones after therapy were STAT3 wild type.

The sequenced sample was peripheral blood mononuclear cells. The source of this sequence is a man aged 55 to 69 with T-cell large granular lymphocyte leukemia. Some clones in this sample may be carry-over from other donors' samples. The chain uses TRBV29-1 and TRBJ1-3, with unresolved D. This chain's CDR3 is CSVGLGQAGNTIYF. DNA for the CDR3: TGCAGCGTAGGACTAGGGCAAGCTGGAAACACCATATATTTT.